The 32 T cell receptor beta chains given below trace back to one sample, sequenced in a study of OX40 agonist ivuxolimab in advanced cancers. TCRdb's table, derived via immunoSEQ multiplex PCR, lists solely in-frame clones and lacks some. The data contain about 100,000 clones, over 75% of them singletons. The source was CD4+ or CD8+ T cells sorted from blood, collected in a trial of the OX40 agonist ivuxolimab. The receptors derive from an adult with an advanced solid tumor such as melanoma, head and neck, liver or kidney cancer.

The genes are TRBV15 and TRBJ2-5; TRBD2 agrees at 11 bases. Looked up from germline, CDR1 is LNHNV and CDR2 is YYDKDF (reference sequence). V lost 5 bases and J lost 1; bases outside the gene matches: 12. The CDR3 totals 18 residues. The CDR3 sequence: CATSGGTSGEGFQETQYF. CDR3 coding DNA: TGTGCCACCAGCGGGGGGACTAGCGGTGAGGGCTTCCAAGAGACCCAGTACTTC.

J is TRBJ2-2 and V is TRBV7-2; D not certain. Trimming removed 2 bases at V and 7 bases at J, with 5 bases between. The CDR3 length is 12 residues. CDR1 and CDR2 (germline): SGHTA, FQGNSA. CDR3 in amino acids: CASSLNVGELFF. The CDR3 DNA reads TGTGCCAGCAGCTTAAATGTCGGGGAGCTGTTTTTT.

This chain connects TRBV7-2 to TRBJ2-7; the match to TRBD2 covers 8 bases. CDR3 length: 15 amino acids. Germline trimming cut 4 bases from V and 6 bases from J; bases unmatched to any gene: 11. The germline gives CDR1 SGHTA, CDR2 FQGNSA. The CDR3 nucleotides are TGTGCCAGCAGCTCAACGGGACTAGGATCATCCGAGCAGTACTTC. Translating gives CASSSTGLGSSEQYF.

CDR3 bases: TGTGCCAGCAGCGCAACGGGAGCCGATACGCAGTATTTT. Amino acids: CASSATGADTQYF. This chain joins TRBV5-6 and TRBJ2-3; D is possibly TRBD2 (6 bases). Germline CDR1 is SGHDT and CDR2 is YYEEEE. The CDR3 length is 13 residues. V lost 4 bases, J lost 6 bases, and 12 bases lay in between.

The J gene is TRBJ2-7, the V gene TRBV10-3; unclear D gene. The CDR3 covers 13 residues. V was pared by 4 bases and J by 6 bases, with 13 bases between. CDR1 and CDR2 (germline): ENHRY, SYGVKD. The chain's CDR3 is CAISGAFDVEQYF. CDR3 nucleotide sequence: TGTGCCATCAGTGGGGCATTTGATGTCGAGCAGTACTTC.

This sequence joins TRBV28 and TRBJ2-1; the match to TRBD2 covers 8 bases. Germline CDR1 reads MDHEN; CDR2 reads SYDVKM. Unmatched junction bases numbered 9, after V lost 8 bases and J lost 0 bases. This CDR3 has 16 residues. The CDR3 sequence is CASQILAGSSYNEQFF. CDR3 coding DNA: TGTGCCAGCCAGATTTTAGCGGGAAGCTCCTACAATGAGCAGTTCTTC. Combining the CDR3 with reference TRBV28 and TRBJ2-1 gives the whole variable domain DVKVTQSSRYLVKRTGEKVFLECVQDMDHENMFWYRQDPGLGLRLIYFSYDVKMKEKGDIPEGYSVSREKKERFSLILESASTNQTSMYLCASQILAGSSYNEQFFGPGTRLTVL.

The chain combines TRBV29-1 with TRBJ2-1; D is possibly TRBD2 (6 bases). V was trimmed by 6 bases and J by 2 bases, leaving 8 bases between them. Germline V gene data show CDR1 as SQVTM and CDR2 as ANQGSEA. The CDR3 is made up of 12 amino acids. CDR3: CSVGGTYNEQFF. For the CDR3, the DNA is TGCAGCGTAGGAGGGACCTACAATGAGCAGTTCTTC.

V and J are TRBV28 and TRBJ2-7; D ambiguous. CDR3 length: 14 residues. Germline V gene sequence: CDR1 MDHEN, CDR2 SYDVKM. The V end lost 5 bases, the J end lost 3 bases, and 14 bases lay between the germline ends. This CDR3 reads CASSHVGTSYEQYF. CDR3 in DNA: TGTGCCAGCAGTCACGTAGGCACCAGCTACGAGCAGTACTTC.

Only a few counts were recorded for this clone. The CDR3 region has the DNA TGCGCCAGCAGCCAAGAGGCAGCGGGGGAATACAATGAGCAGTTCTTC. It yields the protein CASSQEAAGEYNEQFF. The V call is TRBV4-3, the J call TRBJ2-1, with 8 positions matching TRBD2. The germline V gene encodes CDR1 LGHNA and CDR2 YSLEER. V was clipped by 0 bases and J by 4 bases; unmatched bases: 5. This CDR3 region has 16 residues.

The DNA of the CDR3 is TGCGCCAGCAGCAGGCAGGGAATGAACACTGAAGCTTTCTTT. Encoded protein: CASSRQGMNTEAFF. The genes are TRBV5-1 and TRBJ1-1, with D possibly being TRBD1 (5 bases). The CDR3 is made up of 14 amino acids. V was cut by 4 bases and J by 0 bases, with 10 bases left in between. Germline lookup yields CDR1 SGHRS and CDR2 YFSETQ. Drawing the rest from reference TRBV5-1 and TRBJ1-1, the complete variable domain is KAGVTQTPRYLIKTRGQQVTLSCSPISGHRSVSWYQQTPGQGLQFLFEYFSETQRNKGNFPGRFSGRQFSNSRSEMNVSTLELGDSALYLCASSRQGMNTEAFFGQGTRLTVV.

The V and J genes are TRBV25-1 and TRBJ2-4; either TRBD1 or TRBD2 may supply D (5 bases each). V lost 5 bases, J lost 4 bases, and 18 bases lay in between. Germline V CDR1 and CDR2: MGHDK, SYGVNS. The CDR3 is 16 amino acids. In DNA form, the CDR3 reads TGTGCCAGCAGTCCCCGGTCGGCAGGGAGTAAAAACATTCAGTACTTC. Encoded protein: CASSPRSAGSKNIQYF. Full variable domain (rest looked up from reference TRBV25-1 and TRBJ2-4): EADIYQTPRYLVIGTGKKITLECSQTMGHDKMYWYQQDPGMELHLIHYSYGVNSTEKGDLSSESTVSRIRTEHFPLTLESARPSHTSQYLCASSPRSAGSKNIQYFGAGTRLSVL.

The chain carries TRBV19 and TRBJ1-2; 7 bases line up with TRBD1. The CDR3 runs to 14 residues. V dropped 8 bases and J dropped 4; count of bases not matched to a gene: 10. CDR1 LNHDA and CDR2 SQIVND come from the germline V gene (reference sequence). CDR3 DNA: TGTGCCAGTTCCCGACAGGGCCGAGGCTATGGCTACACCTTC. Translated: CASSRQGRGYGYTF.

About this clone: Its ends do not fully match the called genes, so a read error is possible. The chain combines TRBV5-8 with TRBJ1-5; D is possibly TRBD1 (5 bases). This CDR3 is 15 amino acids long. Germline assignment: CDR1 SGHTS and CDR2 YDEGEE. CDR3 DNA sequence: TGTGCCAGCAGCACCGGGACTGCTAGCGATCAGCCCCAGCATTTT. This encodes CASSTGTASDQPQHF.

The rearrangement links TRBV7-2 to TRBJ1-3, with 8 bases identical to TRBD1. The CDR3 totals 15 residues. Germline trimming cut 3 bases from V and 0 bases from J; bases unmatched to any gene: 1. The germline V gene encodes CDR1 SGHTA and CDR2 FQGNSA. Here the CDR3 DNA reads TGTGCCAGCAGCTTTGACAGGGGCTCTGGAAACACCATATATTTT. This translates into CASSFDRGSGNTIYF.

The chain uses TRBV6-5 and TRBJ2-5; D is possibly TRBD1 or TRBD2 (5 bases each). The J call is doubtful: the DNA matches TRBJ2-7 better. The CDR3 runs to 13 residues. The germline V gene encodes CDR1 MNHEY and CDR2 SVGAGI. CDR3 in DNA: TGTGCCAGCAGTTACTCGGCAGGGACCGAGCAGTACTTC. Encoded protein: CASSYSAGTEQYF.

V is TRBV5-1 and J is TRBJ2-3; D not certain. The germline V and J ends were trimmed by 0 bases and 4 bases, with 15 bases remaining between them. Germline-derived CDR1 and CDR2 are SGHRS and YFSETQ. The CDR3 is 16 amino acids. For the CDR3, the DNA is TGCGCCAGCAGCTTGGCCAGGAGTATGGTCTCAGATACGCAGTATTTT. Protein product: CASSLARSMVSDTQYF.

The chain employs TRBV7-9 and TRBJ2-3, with D possibly matching TRBD1 (6 bases). This CDR3 spans 18 amino acids. V dropped 1 base and J dropped 2 bases, with 19 bases sitting between them. Germline CDR1 SEHNR, CDR2 FQNEAQ (reference sequence). This CDR3 is CASSLVPLRDMFTDTQYF. CDR3 in DNA: TGTGCCAGCAGCTTAGTGCCCTTACGGGACATGTTCACAGATACGCAGTATTTT.

The CDR3, as DNA: TGTGCCAGCTCAGTCACTAGCGGGACTCTTTACAATGAGCAGTTCTTC. Translating it yields CASSVTSGTLYNEQFF. This sequence joins TRBV18 and TRBJ2-1, with 10 nucleotides matching TRBD2. This CDR3 spans 16 amino acids. The ends lost 5 bases at V and 4 bases at J; junction bases unmatched: 8. Germline V gene sequence: CDR1 KGHSH, CDR2 LQKENI.

The chain uses TRBV7-2 and TRBJ2-5; D not resolved. V was shortened by 5 bases and J by 2 bases, with 9 bases between the two germline ends. Germline values: CDR1 SGHTA, CDR2 FQGNSA. This CDR3 contains 13 residues. The CDR3 here is CASSPGPQETQYF. DNA for the CDR3: TGTGCCAGCAGCCCTGGACCTCAAGAGACCCAGTACTTC.

J is TRBJ1-2 and V is TRBV19; D is undetermined. CDR1 and CDR2 from the germline V gene are LNHDA and SQIVND (reference sequence). Trimming stripped 5 bases from V and 8 bases from J, with 12 bases between. This CDR3 spans 12 amino acids. This chain's CDR3 is CASSPTAGGYTF. CDR3 nucleotide sequence: TGTGCCAGTAGTCCGACCGCTGGCGGCTACACCTTC.

The rearrangement links TRBV10-3 to TRBJ1-5, with a tentative D call TRBD1 (5 bases). With 2 bases removed from V and 0 bases from J, the gap between germline ends came to 11 bases. The CDR3 extends over 16 amino acids. Germline CDR1 and CDR2: ENHRY and SYGVKD. The DNA of the CDR3 is TGTGCCATCAGTGAGGGGAGGGGAAATAGCAATCAGCCCCAGCATTTT. This translates into CAISEGRGNSNQPQHF.

The table lists this clone with a count of one. This sequence joins TRBV7-2 and TRBJ2-3; 8 bases are a match to TRBD2. The CDR3 totals 14 residues. V trimming: 1 base; J trimming: 10 bases; junction bases outside the gene matches: 7. CDR1 SGHTA and CDR2 FQGNSA come from the germline V gene. CDR3 protein: CASSLVPPGLAQYF. The DNA of the CDR3 is TGTGCCAGCAGCTTAGTCCCCCCGGGACTAGCGCAGTATTTT.

The V gene is TRBV4-3, the J gene TRBJ1-4; D perhaps matches TRBD1 (5 bases). The CDR3 is made up of 17 amino acids. The V gene's germline CDR1 is LGHNA and CDR2 YSLEER. The V end lost 4 bases, the J end lost 4 bases, and 19 bases lay between the germline ends. In DNA form, the CDR3 reads TGCGCCAGCAGCCCCGAAAACGGGGCGGGGTTTAATGAAAAACTGTTTTTT. It translates to CASSPENGAGFNEKLFF.

DNA of the CDR3: TGTGCCATCAGTCTAGGACTCAACGGCGACACCGGGGAGCTGTTTTTT. Translation gives CAISLGLNGDTGELFF. The V call is TRBV10-3, the J call TRBJ2-2, with D tentatively TRBD2 (5 bases). Germline V lookup: CDR1 ENHRY, CDR2 SYGVKD. CDR3 length: 16 residues. V lost 5 bases and J 3 bases, leaving 16 bases between the germline ends.

The V gene is TRBV7-2, the J gene TRBJ1-2, with TRBD1 as a possible D gene (5 bases). CDR1 is SGHTA and CDR2 is FQGNSA in the germline V gene. The CDR3 is made up of 12 amino acids. The V end was cut by 1 base, the J end by 8 bases, with 8 bases between. CDR3 loop: CASSLEGFGYTF. The DNA of the CDR3 is TGTGCCAGCAGCTTAGAGGGGTTCGGCTACACCTTC.

The gene calls are TRBV7-2 and TRBJ2-2, with D maybe TRBD1 (5 bases). Germline V CDR1 and CDR2: SGHTA, FQGNSA. V was cut by 5 bases and J by 6 bases, with 10 bases left in between. CDR3 size: 13 residues. Written as DNA, the CDR3 is TGTGCCAGCAGCCTGGGGCTCGCCGGGGAGCTGTTTTTT. This encodes CASSLGLAGELFF.

The genes are TRBV6-1 and TRBJ2-6; D not certain. The germline V gene has CDR1 MNHNS and CDR2 SASEGT. Trimming stripped 1 base from V and 12 bases from J, with 4 bases between. This CDR3 is built from 11 residues. The CDR3: CASSEDGVLTF. DNA of the CDR3: TGTGCCAGCAGTGAAGACGGCGTCCTGACTTTC.

The chain is built from TRBV10-3 and TRBJ2-1; no clear D gene. V was clipped by 1 base and J by 9 bases, with 13 bases between them. Germline loops: CDR1 ENHRY, CDR2 SYGVKD. The CDR3 is made up of 14 amino acids. The CDR3 nucleotides are TGTGCCATCAGTGAGTGGGGAACAACGGGTGAGCAGTTCTTC. This codes for CAISEWGTTGEQFF.

The chain is built from TRBV5-4 and TRBJ2-7; a weak D match, TRBD2 (6 bases). The CDR3 covers 13 residues. The germline CDR1 and CDR2 sequences are SGHNT and YYREEE (reference sequence). V lost 4 bases to trimming and J lost 6 bases, with 14 bases between them. This CDR3 reads CASSIGRPTEQYF. The CDR3 region has the DNA TGTGCCAGCAGCATCGGGAGACCCACCGAGCAGTACTTC.

The CDR3 DNA follows: TGTGCCAGCAGCTCGCCGGGACTCACATACAATGAGCAGTTCTTC. Amino acid sequence: CASSSPGLTYNEQFF. The V call is TRBV7-3, the J call TRBJ2-1; D perhaps matches TRBD2 (6 bases). The CDR3 loop spans 15 amino acids. The V end was cut by 4 bases, the J end by 4 bases, with 14 bases between. In germline, CDR1 is SGHTA, CDR2 FQGTGA.

This rearrangement joins TRBV7-2 to TRBJ2-3; no clear D gene. The CDR3 extends over 15 amino acids. V lost 1 base and J 5 bases, leaving 13 bases between the germline ends. Germline assignment: CDR1 SGHTA and CDR2 FQGNSA. The CDR3 spells CASSLGFSWGDTQYF. CDR3 coding DNA: TGTGCCAGCAGCTTAGGGTTTAGCTGGGGAGATACGCAGTATTTT.

This clone appeared a single time. The chain joins TRBV19 to TRBJ1-5; D gene ambiguous. Trimming took off 0 bases at V and 5 bases at J, with 5 bases between the two ends. Germline lookup yields CDR1 LNHDA and CDR2 SQIVND (reference sequence). This CDR3 is 13 amino acids long. The CDR3 region is CASSIEAYQPQHF. For the CDR3, the DNA is TGTGCCAGTAGTATAGAGGCATATCAGCCCCAGCATTTT.